What follows are 22 T cell receptor beta chains derived from one specimen sequenced in a study of blood T cell repertoires in COVID-19. Here immunoSEQ multiplex PCR was the method, and the copy in TCRdb shows in-frame clones only, minus some. The repertoire has over 200,000 clones, approximately 81% of them found once; the top ten carry 15% to 20%. Specimen: peripheral blood. These receptors were collected from a woman aged 80 or over with active or convalescent COVID-19.

The chain recombines TRBV6-2 or TRBV6-3 with TRBJ1-2; possibly TRBD1 for D (5 bases). This CDR3 comprises 15 residues. The germline gives CDR1 MNHEY, CDR2 SVGEGT. The V gene lost 3 bases and the J gene lost 4 bases, with 15 bases spanning the gap. In nucleotides, the CDR3 is TGTGCCAGCAGTTATAGAGGGGCGGGAGTCTATGGCTACACCTTC. Translation: CASSYRGAGVYGYTF.

The chain carries TRBV19 and TRBJ1-4, with a tentative D call TRBD1 (6 bases). V lost 5 bases and J 5 bases, leaving 15 bases between the germline ends. The CDR3 extends over 15 amino acids. Per the germline V gene, CDR1 is LNHDA and CDR2 is SQIVND (reference sequence). CDR3 nucleotides: TGTGCCAGTAGTCAGCCCGGGACACCGAATGAAAAACTGTTTTTT. As protein: CASSQPGTPNEKLFF.

The rearrangement links TRBV11-2 to TRBJ2-1, with 8 bases identical to TRBD2. V was pared by 1 base and J by 9 bases, with 5 bases of the junction left unmatched. Germline values: CDR1 SGHAT, CDR2 FQNNGV. CDR3 length: 14 residues. CDR3 nucleotide sequence: TGTGCCAGCAGCTTAGCGGGGGGGCGAGGTGAGCAGTTCTTC. This codes for CASSLAGGRGEQFF.

This clone was picked up a small number of times. The genes are TRBV11-2 and TRBJ2-7; 9 bases fit TRBD2. With V trimmed by 5 bases and J by 4 bases, 15 bases remained unmatched. The germline V gene has CDR1 SGHAT and CDR2 FQNNGV. This CDR3 comprises 17 residues. CDR3 nucleotides: TGTGCCAGCAGCCCCGGGACTAGCCCCTATTTGATTTACGAGCAGTACTTC. It encodes CASSPGTSPYLIYEQYF.

This clone was recorded only once. This sequence joins TRBV6-5 and TRBJ2-7, with D possibly matching TRBD1 (5 bases). V lost 0 bases and J 1 base, leaving 10 bases between the germline ends. Looked up from germline, CDR1 is MNHEY and CDR2 is SVGAGI. The CDR3 is made up of 15 amino acids. The CDR3 region has the DNA TGTGCCAGCAGTTACTCCCGACACAGGTCCTACGAGCAGTACTTC. Translating it yields CASSYSRHRSYEQYF.

The V gene is TRBV29-1, the J gene TRBJ2-1; tentatively, D is TRBD1 (5 bases). The CDR3 extends over 14 amino acids. CDR1 SQVTM and CDR2 ANQGSEA come from the germline V gene. Trimming left V 7 bases short and J 0 bases short, with 13 bases between. The CDR3 sequence: CSALRVGSYNEQFF. As DNA, the CDR3 is TGCAGCGCTCTCAGGGTGGGCTCCTACAATGAGCAGTTCTTC.

The rearrangement uses TRBV5-5 and TRBJ2-6; D not resolved. CDR3 length: 16 residues. From germline, CDR1 is SGHKS and CDR2 YYEKEE (reference sequence). V was clipped by 2 bases and J by 2 bases, with 11 bases between them. CDR3 coding DNA: TGTGCCAGCAGCTTAAACCCAGATACTGGGGCCAACGTCCTGACTTTC. Translation gives CASSLNPDTGANVLTF.

The chain is built from TRBV5-5 and TRBJ2-1; 8 bases map to TRBD2. Looked up from germline, CDR1 is SGHKS and CDR2 is YYEKEE (reference sequence). The CDR3 loop spans 17 amino acids. With 3 bases clipped from V and 3 bases from J, the junction kept 11 bases outside the gene matches. For the CDR3, the DNA is TGTGCCAGCAGCTCCGGGACTAGGGGGGGTCTCTACAATGAGCAGTTCTTC. It specifies CASSSGTRGGLYNEQFF.

The rearrangement uses TRBV6-5 and TRBJ1-1, with TRBD1 matching 7 bases. Germline V gives CDR1 MNHEY, CDR2 SVGAGI. After removal of 2 bases from V and 0 bases from J, the junction contained 6 bases not matched to a gene. The length of the CDR3 is 16 residues. The CDR3 DNA follows: TGTGCCAGCAGTTACGCAGGGACAGCTTTGAACACTGAAGCTTTCTTT. Protein sequence: CASSYAGTALNTEAFF.

The J gene is TRBJ2-5, the V gene TRBV15; 7 positions match TRBD1. The CDR3 has 15 residues. The junction had 13 bases not matched to a gene; V was cut back by 5 bases and J by 7 bases. Germline-derived CDR1 and CDR2 are LNHNV and YYDKDF (reference sequence). CDR3 coding DNA: TGTGCCACCAGCCGTCCAGAGACAGGGAAGGGGACCCAGTACTTC. This gives the protein CATSRPETGKGTQYF.

The V gene is TRBV15, the J gene TRBJ1-5; D is unresolved. This CDR3 comprises 15 residues. Trimming removed 5 bases at V and 3 bases at J, with 14 bases between. Germline V gene data show CDR1 as LNHNV and CDR2 as YYDKDF (reference sequence). CDR3 protein: CATSPGSNINQPQHF. CDR3 nucleotide sequence: TGTGCCACCAGCCCCGGGAGTAACATCAATCAGCCCCAGCATTTT.

V and J are TRBV9 and TRBJ2-3; 8 nucleotides agree with TRBD2. The length of the CDR3 is 14 residues. Per the germline V gene, CDR1 is SGDLS and CDR2 is YYNGEE. Trimming cost V 5 bases and J 7 bases; bases outside gene matches: 9. CDR3 loop: CASSEAGAGYTQYF. The CDR3 DNA reads TGTGCCAGCAGTGAAGCGGGAGCGGGATATACGCAGTATTTT.

The CDR3, as DNA: TGTGCCAGCAGTGTAACCGAGTACCAAGAGACCCAGTACTTC. This gives the protein CASSVTEYQETQYF. The rearrangement links TRBV2 to TRBJ2-5; D uncertain. With 4 bases removed from V and 0 bases from J, the gap between germline ends came to 9 bases. The CDR3 covers 14 residues. Germline V lookup: CDR1 SNHLY, CDR2 FYNNEI. Supplemented by reference TRBV2 and TRBJ2-5, the full variable domain reads EPEVTQTPSHQVTQMGQEVILRCVPISNHLYFYWYRQILGQKVEFLVSFYNNEISEKSEIFDDQFSVERPDGSNFTLKIRSTKLEDSAMYFCASSVTEYQETQYFGPGTRLLVL.

The rearrangement joins TRBV4-3 to TRBJ1-2; the D gene is possibly TRBD1 (6 bases). The V gene lost 2 bases and the J gene lost 4 bases, with 8 bases spanning the gap. The germline CDR1 and CDR2 sequences are LGHNA and YSLEER. This CDR3 comprises 13 residues. DNA for the CDR3: TGCGCCAGCAGCCAAAGGGGGAGCTATGGCTACACCTTC. It translates to CASSQRGSYGYTF.

The gene calls are TRBV7-9 and TRBJ1-6; 9 bases agree with TRBD1. The germline gives CDR1 SEHNR, CDR2 FQNEAQ (reference sequence). Trimming at V came to 6 bases and at J to 3 bases, leaving 6 bases not matched to a gene. The CDR3 covers 16 residues. The CDR3 DNA is TGTGCCAGCAGTTCTGGACAGGGGTACTATAATTCACCCCTCCACTTT. Translating it yields CASSSGQGYYNSPLHF. The whole variable domain, filled in from reference TRBV7-9 and TRBJ1-6, reads DTGVSQNPRHKITKRGQNVTFRCDPISEHNRLYWYRQTLGQGPEFLTYFQNEAQLEKSRLLSDRFSAERPKGSFSTLEIQRTEQGDSAMYLCASSSGQGYYNSPLHFGNGTRLTVT.

The rearrangement joins TRBV9 to TRBJ1-2, with a possible D match to TRBD1 (5 bases). The CDR3 length is 15 residues. CDR1 is SGDLS and CDR2 is YYNGEE in the germline V gene. Trimming cost V 1 base and J 2 bases, with 12 bases left between them. CDR3 sequence: CASSVSRQPNYGYTF. CDR3 DNA sequence: TGTGCCAGCAGCGTATCGAGACAGCCAAACTATGGCTACACCTTC.

The chain joins TRBV7-8 to TRBJ1-6; D remains unclear. The CDR3 length is 16 residues. Trimming took off 1 base at V and 0 bases at J, with 7 bases between the two ends. The germline gives CDR1 SGHVS, CDR2 FQNEAQ. This CDR3 is CASSLEAGSYNSPLHF. CDR3 sequence (DNA): TGTGCCAGCAGCTTAGAAGCGGGCTCCTATAATTCACCCCTCCACTTT.

About this clone: Different DNA sequences within this sample yield the same CDR3. V usage is TRBV6-2 or TRBV6-3 and J usage is TRBJ2-6; possibly TRBD1 for D (5 bases). V lost 6 bases and J 0 bases, leaving 9 bases between the germline ends. Germline CDR1 and CDR2: MNHEY and SVGEGT. The CDR3 is 15 residues long. The CDR3 sequence: CASSDRTSGANVLTF. CDR3 bases: TGTGCCAGCAGCGACAGAACCTCTGGGGCCAACGTCCTGACTTTC.

V is TRBV19 and J is TRBJ2-1, with D perhaps matching TRBD2 (6 bases). Germline V gives CDR1 LNHDA, CDR2 SQIVND (reference sequence). The CDR3 has 16 amino acids. The germline V and J ends were trimmed by 6 bases and 4 bases, with 19 bases remaining between them. CDR3 DNA sequence: TGTGCCAGTAGGACAGACGAAGCGGCGGGATACAATGAGCAGTTCTTC. The encoded protein is CASRTDEAAGYNEQFF.

This clone was observed once. V gene TRBV5-4 combines with J gene TRBJ2-7; 8 nucleotides line up with TRBD1. After removal of 1 base from V and 5 bases from J, the junction contained 5 bases not matched to a gene. The germline V gene has CDR1 SGHNT and CDR2 YYREEE (reference sequence). CDR3 length: 14 residues. The CDR3 bases are TGTGCCAGCAGCTTGAGGCAGGGGGCTCACGAGCAGTACTTC. Translation: CASSLRQGAHEQYF. Combining the CDR3 with reference TRBV5-4 and TRBJ2-7 gives the whole variable domain ETGVTQSPTHLIKTRGQQVTLRCSSQSGHNTVSWYQQALGQGPQFIFQYYREEENGRGNFPPRFSGLQFPNYSSELNVNALELDDSALYLCASSLRQGAHEQYFGPGTRLTVT.

The J gene is TRBJ2-1, the V gene TRBV7-2; TRBD2 might be the D (5 bases). Trimming stripped 6 bases from V and 4 bases from J, with 22 bases between. The CDR3 has 17 amino acids. Germline values: CDR1 SGHTA, CDR2 FQGNSA. The CDR3 coding sequence is TGTGCCAGCAGTTCTTATGGTGAGCGGCCATTATACAATGAGCAGTTCTTC. Its translation is CASSSYGERPLYNEQFF. Based on the CDR3 plus reference TRBV7-2 and TRBJ2-1, the full variable domain is GAGVSQSPSNKVTEKGKDVELRCDPISGHTALYWYRQSLGQGLEFLIYFQGNSAPDKSGLPSDRFSAERTGGSVSTLTIQRTQQEDSAVYLCASSSYGERPLYNEQFFGPGTRLTVL.

The V and J genes are TRBV12-3 or TRBV12-4 and TRBJ1-6; D is uncertain. The CDR3 sequence is 12 residues long. Trimming removed 8 bases from V and 4 bases from J, with 6 bases in between. CDR3 sequence reads: CASSNYNSPLHF. CDR3 coding DNA: TGTGCCAGCTCCAATTATAATTCACCCCTCCACTTT.